This TCR beta chain was captured in a study of blood T cell repertoires in COVID-19. The CDR3 totals 16 residues. Clones were sequenced by immunoSEQ multiplex PCR, and TCRdb holds only the in-frame ones, with some missing. The repertoire holds some 130,000 clones, with around 90% as singletons. The TCR was taken from a man aged 50 to 59 with active COVID-19. The V gene is TRBV12-1, the J gene TRBJ2-3; TRBD1, the table's D call, was not compared with the DNA. TRBV12-1 is shown as a pseudogene. Sequencing input: peripheral blood. CDR3 DNA: TGTGCCAGCAGCTTACGGGACACCTATAGCACAGATACGCAGTATTTT. Translation: CASSLRDTYSTDTQYF.